Listed below are T cell receptor beta chains from one sample, sequenced in a study of blood T cell repertoires in COVID-19. The method was immunoSEQ multiplex PCR; TCRdb's version includes in-frame clones alone and lacks a portion of them. Here the sample spans under 250,000 clones, about nine tenths being singletons. Sequenced input: peripheral blood. Every receptor here comes from a man aged 45-60 years with COVID-19, enrolled during active disease. CDR3s include the opening cysteine and the closing phenylalanine or tryptophan. A D gene is named only where the DNA matches it firmly. Clone sizes are given selectively: once, few, many, or a class where the clone is expanded.

once,TRBJ1-5,TRBV12-3/TRBV12-4,.,TGTGCCAGCAGCGCAGGGTCGGGTGGGCCCCAGCATTTT,CASSAGSGGPQHF
.,TRBJ1-6,TRBV5-6,TRBD1,TGTGCCAGCAGCTTGGGGACAGGGGAGGGTTCACCCCTCCACTTT,CASSLGTGEGSPLHF
few,TRBJ2-7,TRBV7-8,TRBD2,TGTGCCAGCAGCTTAGTAGGGCTAGCGGGGAAGTTCTACGAGCAGTACTTC,CASSLVGLAGKFYEQYF
.,TRBJ2-5,TRBV5-1,.,TGCGCCAGCAGCTTGGAAGCTGAAGAGACCCAGTACTTC,CASSLEAEETQYF
.,TRBJ1-2,TRBV30,.,TGTGCCTGGAGTGTACGGGACTATGGCTACACCTTC,CAWSVRDYGYTF
.,TRBJ2-3,TRBV5-1,TRBD2,TGCGCCAGCAGCTTGGATAGCGGGGTCACAGATACGCAGTATTTT,CASSLDSGVTDTQYF
.,TRBJ2-5,TRBV6-6,.,TGTGCCAGCAGCCCCGTGAACAGGGTGGGGGAGACCCAGTACTTC,CASSPVNRVGETQYF
few,TRBJ1-3,TRBV7-6,TRBD1,TGTGCCAGCAGCTTGGGGACAGGTGGCTCTGGAAACACCATATATTTT,CASSLGTGGSGNTIYF
.,TRBJ2-5,TRBV5-4,TRBD2,TGTGCCAGCAGCCTGGGGTCTAGCGGGGGGGAGACCCAGTACTTC,CASSLGSSGGETQYF
.,TRBJ2-2,TRBV4-3,.,TGCGCCAGCAGCCAAGGAAGTCGCGCTAGCAGGACCGGGGAGCTGTTTTTT,CASSQGSRASRTGELFF
.,TRBJ1-6,TRBV30,.,TGTGCCTGGAGAACCCAGGGGAGTTCACCCCTCCACTTT,CAWRTQGSSPLHF
.,TRBJ2-3,TRBV7-6,TRBD2,TGTGCCAGCAGCCTCGGTGTAGCGGGAGGCCCAGATACGCAGTATTTT,CASSLGVAGGPDTQYF
.,TRBJ1-1,TRBV19,TRBD1,TGTGCCAGTAGGGGAGACAGGGGGAAGAACACTGAAGCTTTCTTT,CASRGDRGKNTEAFF
.,TRBJ1-2,TRBV27,TRBD1,TGTGCCAGCAGTTTGGATTTGACAGGGCCTTTCGAGGGCTACACCTTC,CASSLDLTGPFEGYTF